This T cell receptor (beta chain) appears in the sequencing data of a study of blood T cell repertoires in COVID-19. Study summary: Researchers got acute and convalescent COVID-19 samples from the United States, Italy and Spain. T cells, B-cell-depleted T cells, or PBMCs provided the cDNA or gDNA that served as material.

The germline CDR1 and CDR2 sequences are MNHEY and SMNVEV (reference sequence). V gave up 8 bases and J gave up 8 bases, with 21 bases separating them. The CDR3 consists of 14 residues. As processed by the authors: It was from reference gene primer amplification that nucleated cell counts were estimated. Some clones are missing from TCRdb's copy, which holds only in-frame ones; the method was immunoSEQ multiplex PCR. The D gene and trimming were derived from the DNA, and the V and J assignments and clone size from that table. Altogether roughly 150,000 clones are present, around 85% being singletons, with the ten largest covering over 4.5%.

Sequenced input: peripheral blood. This receptor was taken from a human donor in a cohort sampled during active COVID-19. V gene TRBV27 combines with J gene TRBJ1-2; D is uncertain. CDR3 sequence (DNA): TGTGCCAGCCGATCGGAGCATCCTTCTAGGGGCTACACCTTC. It is translated as CASRSEHPSRGYTF.